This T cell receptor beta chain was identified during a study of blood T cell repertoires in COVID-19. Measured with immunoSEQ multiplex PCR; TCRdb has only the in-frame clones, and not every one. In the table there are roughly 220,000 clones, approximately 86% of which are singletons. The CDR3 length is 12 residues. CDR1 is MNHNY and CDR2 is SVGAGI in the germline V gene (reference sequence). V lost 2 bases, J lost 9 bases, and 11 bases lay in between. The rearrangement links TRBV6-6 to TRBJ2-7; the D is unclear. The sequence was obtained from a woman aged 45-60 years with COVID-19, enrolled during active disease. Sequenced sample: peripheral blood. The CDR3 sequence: CASSYETYRQYF. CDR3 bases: TGTGCCAGCAGTTACGAGACTTACCGGCAGTACTTC.